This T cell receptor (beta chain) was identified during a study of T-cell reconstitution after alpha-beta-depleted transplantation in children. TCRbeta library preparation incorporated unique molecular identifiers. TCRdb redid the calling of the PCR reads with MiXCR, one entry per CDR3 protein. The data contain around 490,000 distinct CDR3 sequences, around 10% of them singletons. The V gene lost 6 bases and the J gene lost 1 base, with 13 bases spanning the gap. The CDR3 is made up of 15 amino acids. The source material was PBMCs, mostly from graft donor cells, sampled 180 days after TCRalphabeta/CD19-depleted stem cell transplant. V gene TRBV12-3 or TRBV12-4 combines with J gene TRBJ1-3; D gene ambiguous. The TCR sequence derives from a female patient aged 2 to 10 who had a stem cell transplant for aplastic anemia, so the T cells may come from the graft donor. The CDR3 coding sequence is TGTGCCAGCAGCCCGACGGTTTTATCTGGAAACACCATATATTTT. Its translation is CASSPTVLSGNTIYF.